This TCR beta chain appears in the sequencing data of a study of preoperative IRX-2 immunotherapy in early breast cancer. The method was immunoSEQ multiplex PCR; TCRdb's version includes in-frame clones alone and lacks a portion of them. The sample records about 67,000 clones, roughly 94% being singletons. Treatment of the sample: preoperative locoregional IRX-2 cytokine immunotherapy. Samples came from a phase Ib trial of preoperative locoregional IRX-2 cytokine immunotherapy. The CDR3 runs to 15 residues. Trimming took 5 bases from V and 7 from J, leaving 17 bases between them. Germline-derived CDR1 and CDR2 are LNHDA and SQIVND (reference sequence).

This TCR was sampled from a human donor with breast cancer. V is TRBV19 and J is TRBJ2-2; weak D call: TRBD2 (6 bases). Sample acquisition took place from a patient treated with IRX-2 immunotherapy. CDR3 sequence (DNA): TGTGCCAGTAGTTCCCCCGGGGGTAAAGGCGGGGAGCTGTTTTTT. This gives the protein CASSSPGGKGGELFF. Full variable domain (missing parts from reference TRBV19 and TRBJ2-2): DGGITQSPKYLFRKEGQNVTLSCEQNLNHDAMYWYRQDPGQGLRLIYYSQIVNDFQKGDIAEGYSVSREKKESFPLTVTSAQKNPTAFYLCASSSPGGKGGELFFGEGSRLTVL.